Each of the 5 T cell receptor beta chains below was sequenced from the same sample in a study of graft-versus-host responses after intestinal transplantation. The table came from immunoSEQ multiplex PCR; TCRdb's copy has only in-frame clones and leaves some out. The sample lists 9,500 to 10,000 clones, approximately 90% seen once, with over 2% in the top ten. The source was PBMCs, collected roughly 46 days after intestinal transplant. The receptors were sampled from a human patient who received an intestinal transplant, so some T cells may come from the graft donor.

The sample holds one count of this clone. The genes are TRBV7-9 and TRBJ1-1, with a possible D match to TRBD1 (6 bases). This CDR3 is 15 amino acids long. Trimming cost V 1 base and J 0 bases, with 9 bases left between them. Germline values: CDR1 SEHNR, CDR2 FQNEAQ (reference sequence). CDR3 in amino acids: CASSLEGQLNTEAFF. CDR3 nucleotides: TGTGCCAGCAGCTTAGAGGGACAACTGAACACTGAAGCTTTCTTT.

The rearrangement links TRBV10-3 to TRBJ1-2; the D is unclear. V shed 2 bases and J shed 2 bases, with 9 bases lying between them. The CDR3 loop spans 14 amino acids. The germline V gene encodes CDR1 ENHRY and CDR2 SYGVKD. CDR3 loop: CAISEGLRNYGYTF. The CDR3 nucleotides read TGTGCCATCAGTGAGGGTTTGAGAAACTATGGCTACACCTTC.

The chain employs TRBV9 and TRBJ1-1, with D perhaps matching TRBD1 (5 bases). Trimming cost V 3 bases and J 0 bases, with 9 bases left between them. The CDR3 has 14 residues. The germline gives CDR1 SGDLS, CDR2 YYNGEE. The CDR3 here is CASSAQVMNTEAFF. In DNA, the CDR3 is TGTGCCAGCAGCGCACAGGTGATGAACACTGAAGCTTTCTTT.

This clone appeared a single time. The chain recombines TRBV5-1 with TRBJ2-1; 7 bases align to TRBD1. CDR1 SGHRS and CDR2 YFSETQ come from the germline V gene. With V trimmed by 4 bases and J by 6 bases, 7 bases remained unmatched. CDR3 length equals 14 residues. The CDR3 DNA follows: TGCGCCAGCAGCCAAGGGGACAGATTCAATGAGCAGTTCTTC. It codes for CASSQGDRFNEQFF. The entire variable domain, with the rest obtained from reference TRBV5-1 and TRBJ2-1, is as follows: KAGVTQTPRYLIKTRGQQVTLSCSPISGHRSVSWYQQTPGQGLQFLFEYFSETQRNKGNFPGRFSGRQFSNSRSEMNVSTLELGDSALYLCASSQGDRFNEQFFGPGTRLTVL.

This clone was seen only once. The gene calls are TRBV5-5 and TRBJ2-7; D not resolved. Deletions cut 0 bases from V and 7 bases from J, with 8 bases between. CDR3 length: 12 residues. The germline CDR1 and CDR2 sequences are SGHKS and YYEKEE (reference sequence). The CDR3 loop is CASSLGAREQYF. The DNA for the CDR3 is TGTGCCAGCAGCTTGGGGGCGAGGGAGCAGTACTTC.